The sequence of this TCR beta chain was determined in a study of blood T cell repertoires in COVID-19 (dated by TCRdb to about 2020). For the study in its entirety: Samples covering the acute and convalescent phases of COVID-19 were provided by collaborators in the United States, Italy and Spain. The samples were drawn from the first 160 participants of the ongoing ImmuneRACE study and from 1,254 subjects provided by 6 global collaborators. Nearly every sample came with metadata listing a de-identified subject ID, COVID-19 status, age in years and sex. Where available, HLA class I and class II types were taken from metadata supplied by the sample provider and were not determined by assay-based typing. The material from the prospective study consisted of cDNA or gDNA derived from T cells, B-cell-depleted T cells, or PBMCs. A freely available public database, intended as a resource for researchers studying the immune response to SARS-CoV-2, is where the repertoires were released. Subjects who had been exposed to COVID-19, were actively infected with it, or had recovered from it provided the deeply sampled blood TCRbeta repertoires that made up the dataset.

The CDR3 has 16 amino acids, counting the end cysteine and phenylalanine. This entry keeps only the CDR3 DNA: 48 bases, framed from base 1. CDR1 and CDR2 (SGHTS, YDEGEE) derive from the germline V gene. Clipping removes 1 base from V and 1 base from J, with 2 as the unmatched junction base count. TCRbeta CDR3 regions were amplified from genomic DNA by means of the immunoSEQ Assay, a bias-controlled multiplex PCR. For the original study's pipeline: The number of nucleated cells in each sample was estimated from the amplification of reference gene primers within the assay. Sequence reads were collapsed and filtered to measure the absolute abundance of every unique TCRbeta CDR3 rearrangement. Productive Simpson clonality was computed per sample as the square root of Simpson's diversity index over productive rearrangements. The table was pulled from immuneACCESS by TCRdb, which kept in-frame rearrangements only. Such tables lose some clones; where checked, under half of the loss comes from unresolved V genes, and the rest has no known cause. The DNA gave D and trimming, while V, J and clone size come from that table. The sample includes a few hundred thousand clones, with 80% to 90% observed a single time. Roughly 1% of the sample belongs to the ten largest clones.

Enrolling through a virtual design, the prospective study's participants ranged in age from roughly 18 to 100 years and lived across about two dozen United States geographic areas. Cohort assignment in the prospective study relied on participant-reported clinical history from a screening survey and a study questionnaire. For ImmuneRACE Cohort 3, a participant was defined as recovered based on two consecutive negative NP/OP PCR tests, clearance by a healthcare professional, or resolution of symptoms. In the prospective study, whole blood, serum and a nasopharyngeal or oropharyngeal swab were collected from each participant by mobile phlebotomists. Prospective study participants could optionally give additional blood draws and questionnaires over an approximately two-month period. Before DNA extraction, prospective study blood samples were shipped either frozen or at room temperature. Broad study findings and their caveats: Clinical and demographic metadata were provided uncurated, with the amount varying by source and participant.

On this clone itself: Its binding antigen is unknown. Per-base qualities were not stored, and no clone one base away is much larger.

The sequenced material came from PBMCs or T cells enriched from blood (not recorded which). This TCR came from a man aged 18 to 35 who had recovered from COVID-19. Recombination linked TRBV5-8 to TRBJ2-7; 13 central bases correspond to TRBD2. The nucleotide sequence is given as TGTGCCAGCAGCTTGCTACTAGCGGGAGGGTCCTACGAGCAGTACTTC. Translation gives CASSLLLAGGSYEQYF.